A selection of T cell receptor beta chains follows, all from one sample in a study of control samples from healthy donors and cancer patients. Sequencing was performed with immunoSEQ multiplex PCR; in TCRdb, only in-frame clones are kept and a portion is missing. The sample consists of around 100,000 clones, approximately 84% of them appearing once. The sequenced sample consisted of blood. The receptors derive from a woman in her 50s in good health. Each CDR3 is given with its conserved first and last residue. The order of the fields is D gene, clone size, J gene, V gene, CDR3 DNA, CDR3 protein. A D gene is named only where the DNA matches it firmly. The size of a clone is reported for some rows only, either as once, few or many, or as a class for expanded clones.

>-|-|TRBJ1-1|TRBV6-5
TGTGCCAGCAGTTACTCGCAGGGGTCCACTGAAGCTTTCTTT
CASSYSQGSTEAFF
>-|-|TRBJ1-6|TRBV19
TGTGCCAGTAGTATCTTGCAGGGGTCCTATAATTCACCCCTCCACTTT
CASSILQGSYNSPLHF
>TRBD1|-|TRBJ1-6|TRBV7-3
TGTGCCAGCAGCTTAAGTGGGACAGGGACTTCACCCCTCCACTTT
CASSLSGTGTSPLHF
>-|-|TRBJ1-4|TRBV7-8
TGTGCCAGCAGCTTAGCGGAAGGGGTCGGGGATGAAAAACTGTTTTTT
CASSLAEGVGDEKLFF
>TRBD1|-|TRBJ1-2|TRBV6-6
TGTGCCAGCGGGCCTACGACAGGGAGCAACACCTTC
CASGPTTGSNTF
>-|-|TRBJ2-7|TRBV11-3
TGTGCCAGCAGCTCGGGCCTTCGGGGGGAGCAGTACTTC
CASSSGLRGEQYF
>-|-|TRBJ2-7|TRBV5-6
TGTGCCAGCACAGGGGTCAGGGTCGGTTCCGAGCAGTACTTC
CASTGVRVGSEQYF
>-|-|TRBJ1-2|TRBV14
TGTGCCAGCAGCCCTGGACAGACCTATGGCTACACCTTC
CASSPGQTYGYTF
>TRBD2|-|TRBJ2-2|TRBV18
TGTGCCAGCTCACCATCCCTAGCGGGGATAAACACCGGGGAGCTGTTTTTT
CASSPSLAGINTGELFF
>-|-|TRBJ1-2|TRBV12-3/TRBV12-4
TGTGCCAGCACCCCCCAGGGTCATAACGGCTACACCTTC
CASTPQGHNGYTF
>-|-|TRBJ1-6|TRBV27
TGTGCCAGCAGTCTAAGTCCCGTTGGCTCTTCACCCCTCCACTTT
CASSLSPVGSSPLHF
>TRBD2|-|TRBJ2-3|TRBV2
TGTGCCAGCAGTGAAGCGCCCGGGTGGCGGGGGGGCCTGGATACGCAGTATTTT
CASSEAPGWRGGLDTQYF
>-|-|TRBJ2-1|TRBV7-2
TGTGCCAGCAGCTTAGTTCGCCCCGCTCATGAGCAGTTCTTC
CASSLVRPAHEQFF
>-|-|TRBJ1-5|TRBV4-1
TGCGCCAGCAGCCAAGATCGTAGGGAGTTATATCAGCCCCAGCATTTT
CASSQDRRELYQPQHF
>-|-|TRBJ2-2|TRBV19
TGTGCCAGTAGTCCAACTACAGGGACCACCGGGGAGCTGTTTTTT
CASSPTTGTTGELFF
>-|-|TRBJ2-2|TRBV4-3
TGCGCCAGCAGCCAAGACAGGGGCGGGTATAACACCGGGGAGCTGTTTTTT
CASSQDRGGYNTGELFF
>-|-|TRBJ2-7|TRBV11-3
TGTGCCAGCAGCTCCGGGAGCTCCTACGAGCAGTACTTC
CASSSGSSYEQYF
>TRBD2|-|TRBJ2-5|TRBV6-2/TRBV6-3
TGTGCTAGCAGCGGGGCTTTAGGGCAAGAGACCCAGTACTTC
CASSGALGQETQYF
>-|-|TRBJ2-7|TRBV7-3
TGTGCCAGCAGTACTTTCGACAGGCCCTACGAGCAGTACTTC
CASSTFDRPYEQYF
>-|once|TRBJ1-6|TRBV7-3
TGTGCCAGCAGGTGGCAGCCAAATTCACCCCTCCACTTT
CASRWQPNSPLHF
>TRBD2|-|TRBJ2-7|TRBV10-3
TGTGCCATCAGGGACCAGGGGGCTGCTCTAACTAGCGGGGGCTACGAGCAGTACTTC
CAIRDQGAALTSGGYEQYF
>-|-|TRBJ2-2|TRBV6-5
TGTGCCAGCAGTTACATCTCTTCCGGGGAGCTGTTTTTT
CASSYISSGELFF
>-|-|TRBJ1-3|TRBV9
TGTGCCAGCCGGGGAGCTGGAGGAAACACCATATATTTT
CASRGAGGNTIYF
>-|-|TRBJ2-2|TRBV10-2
TGCGCCAGCCGTCCACCGGGCGACACCGGGGAGCTGTTTTTT
CASRPPGDTGELFF
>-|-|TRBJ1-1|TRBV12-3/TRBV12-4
TGTGCCAGCAGTTTATGGGGCGAAGCTTTCTTT
CASSLWGEAFF
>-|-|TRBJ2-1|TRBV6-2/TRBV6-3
TGTGCCAGCAGTGGCCGAAGGATTCAGAATGAGCAGTTCTTC
CASSGRRIQNEQFF
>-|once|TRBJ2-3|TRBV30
TGTGCCTGGAGTATTCAATTATTAAGCACAGATACGCAGTATTTT
CAWSIQLLSTDTQYF
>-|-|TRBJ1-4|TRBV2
TGTGCCAGCAGTGCCAGGGGTGGCACTAATGAAAAACTGTTTTTT
CASSARGGTNEKLFF
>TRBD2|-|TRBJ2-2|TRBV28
TGTGCCAGCAGTTTGCGGGGGGGCGGGCCCTTCGCGCTGTTTTTT
CASSLRGGGPFALFF